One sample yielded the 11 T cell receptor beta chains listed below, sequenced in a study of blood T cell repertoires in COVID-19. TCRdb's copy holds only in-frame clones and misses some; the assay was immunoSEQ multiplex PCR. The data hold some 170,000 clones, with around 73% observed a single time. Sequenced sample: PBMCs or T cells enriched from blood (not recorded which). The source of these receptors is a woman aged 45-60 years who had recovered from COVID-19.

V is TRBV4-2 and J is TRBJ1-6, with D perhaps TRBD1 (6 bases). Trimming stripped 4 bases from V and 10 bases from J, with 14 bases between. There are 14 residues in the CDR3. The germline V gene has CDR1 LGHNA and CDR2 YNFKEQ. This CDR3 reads CASSPDSLGSPLHF. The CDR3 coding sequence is TGTGCCAGCAGCCCGGACAGCCTGGGGTCACCCCTCCACTTT.

The CDR3, as DNA: TGCGCCAGCAGCCAGGGGACTAGCGGGAACACCGGGGAGCTGTTTTTT. Residues: CASSQGTSGNTGELFF. The chain recombines TRBV4-3 with TRBJ2-2, with 11 nucleotides matching TRBD2. The V segment lost 3 bases and the J segment 1 base; nucleotides outside the gene matches: 1. The CDR3 runs to 16 residues. The germline CDR1 and CDR2 sequences are LGHNA and YSLEER.

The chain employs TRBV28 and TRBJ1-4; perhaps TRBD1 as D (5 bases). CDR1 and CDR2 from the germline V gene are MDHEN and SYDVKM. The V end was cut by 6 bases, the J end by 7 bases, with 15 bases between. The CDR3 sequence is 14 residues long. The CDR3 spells CASSRGGNSEKLFF. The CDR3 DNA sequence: TGTGCCAGCAGCCGGGGGGGGAACTCTGAAAAACTGTTTTTT.

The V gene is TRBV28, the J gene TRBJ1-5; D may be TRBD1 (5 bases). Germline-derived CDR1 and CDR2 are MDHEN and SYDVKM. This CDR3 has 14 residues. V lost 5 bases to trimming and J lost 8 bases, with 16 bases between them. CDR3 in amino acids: CASSVGTISKPQHF. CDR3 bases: TGTGCCAGCAGTGTAGGGACTATTAGTAAGCCCCAGCATTTT.

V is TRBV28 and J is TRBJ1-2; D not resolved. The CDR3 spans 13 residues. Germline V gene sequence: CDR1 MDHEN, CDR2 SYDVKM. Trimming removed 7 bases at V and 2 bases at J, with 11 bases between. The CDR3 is CASTVPGNYGYTF. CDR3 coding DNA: TGTGCCAGCACGGTCCCGGGGAACTATGGCTACACCTTC.

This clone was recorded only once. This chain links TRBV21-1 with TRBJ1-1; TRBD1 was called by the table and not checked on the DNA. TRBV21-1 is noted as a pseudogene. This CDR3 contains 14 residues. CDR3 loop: CASRLQGPNTEAFF. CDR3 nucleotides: TGTGCCAGCAGATTACAGGGGCCGAATACTGAAGCTTTCTTT.

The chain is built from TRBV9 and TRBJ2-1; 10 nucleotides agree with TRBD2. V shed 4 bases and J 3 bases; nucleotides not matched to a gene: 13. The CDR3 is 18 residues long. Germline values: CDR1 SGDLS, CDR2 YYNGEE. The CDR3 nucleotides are TGTGCCAGCAGCCCACCTAGCGGGAGAGTTTTCCTCTACAATGAGCAGTTCTTC. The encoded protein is CASSPPSGRVFLYNEQFF.

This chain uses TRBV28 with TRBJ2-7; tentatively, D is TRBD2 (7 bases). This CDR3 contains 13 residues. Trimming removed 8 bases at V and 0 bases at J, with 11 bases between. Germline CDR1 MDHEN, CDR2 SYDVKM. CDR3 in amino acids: CASWEGVSYEQYF. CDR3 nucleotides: TGTGCCAGCTGGGAGGGGGTCTCCTACGAGCAGTACTTC.

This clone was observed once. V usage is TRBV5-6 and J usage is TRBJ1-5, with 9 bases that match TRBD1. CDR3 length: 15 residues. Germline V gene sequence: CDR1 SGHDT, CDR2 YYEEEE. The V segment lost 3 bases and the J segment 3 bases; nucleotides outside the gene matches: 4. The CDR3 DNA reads TGTGCCAGCAGCTCCAGGACAGGGGACAATCAGCCCCAGCATTTT. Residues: CASSSRTGDNQPQHF.

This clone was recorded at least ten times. CDR3 loop: CASSARLAGRYNEQFF. The CDR3 coding sequence is TGTGCCAGCAGTGCACGGCTAGCGGGACGGTACAATGAGCAGTTCTTC. This chain uses TRBV2 with TRBJ2-1; 9 nucleotides align to TRBD2. This CDR3 contains 16 residues. Trimming cost V 4 bases and J 4 bases; bases outside gene matches: 8. The germline V gene has CDR1 SNHLY and CDR2 FYNNEI.

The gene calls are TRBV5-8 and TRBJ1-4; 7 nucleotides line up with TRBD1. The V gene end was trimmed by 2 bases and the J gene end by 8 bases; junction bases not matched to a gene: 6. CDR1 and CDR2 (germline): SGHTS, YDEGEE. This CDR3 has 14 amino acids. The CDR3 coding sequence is TGTGCCAGCAGCTTAGACAGGGCAAAAGAAAAACTGTTTTTT. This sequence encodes CASSLDRAKEKLFF.